The entry below gives a single TCR beta chain sequence along with its context. Its antigen has not been determined. Within one base of it there is no much larger clone, and no base qualities were kept. The library relied on the immunoSEQ multiplex PCR assay. This immuneACCESS table, as held by TCRdb, lists in-frame sequences with V and J called but not all clones. Of the missing ones, under half trace to an unresolved V gene in checked studies; the others have no known cause. This sample holds 55,000 to 75,000 clones; 91% were observed only once. The top ten clones comprise approximately 1.4% of the sample. This sample was taken from a study of T cell changes during pregnancy in multiple sclerosis (dated by TCRdb to 2018 to 2020). Study-level background: The study examined how the T cell repertoire changed over the course of pregnancy in women with multiple sclerosis.

V loses 2 bases, J loses 10 bases, and the germline ends lie 3 bases apart. CDR1 and CDR2 (SEHNR, FQNEAQ) derive from the germline V gene (reference sequence). The CDR3 runs 11 residues from the cysteine to the phenylalanine. Only the CDR3 part of the read is kept: 33 bases, read in frame from the first base. This TCR was sampled from a female donor in good health, enrolled as a control in a pregnancy study. Sequenced here: peripheral blood, sampled after pregnancy. The chain links TRBV7-9 with TRBJ1-6, with no confident D gene call. Here the CDR3 is given as CASSLSSPLHF. The DNA is as follows: TGTGCCAGCAGCTTATCGTCACCCCTCCACTTT.